This T cell receptor beta chain is drawn from a study of identical twins. Study-level results: Among beta out-of-frame sequences, excess sharing between twins appeared weaker. Clonotypes of the beta chain that were abundant in cord blood carried fewer insertions (memory repertoires showed none).

TCRdb recomputed calls from the 5' RACE reads with MiXCR, one row per CDR3 protein. The sample includes fewer than 350,000 distinct CDR3 sequences, approximately 8% of them seen just once. There are many counts of this clonotype. The antigen remains undetermined. The J segment lost 4 bases and the V segment lost 0 bases, leaving 6 bases of the junction unmatched. Per the germline V gene, CDR1 is SGHRS and CDR2 is YFSETQ. This CDR3 contains 15 residues. These same data were also listed under a study on yellow fever vaccine responses in identical twins.

Specimen: memory (CD45RO+) T cells sorted from blood. The sequence was obtained from a woman aged 18-29 years in good health. V is TRBV5-1 and J is TRBJ2-7; 8 bases are a match to TRBD1. The CDR3 DNA reads as TGCGCCAGCAGCTTGGGACAGGGGTCACAGTACGAGCAGTACTTC. Residues: CASSLGQGSQYEQYF.